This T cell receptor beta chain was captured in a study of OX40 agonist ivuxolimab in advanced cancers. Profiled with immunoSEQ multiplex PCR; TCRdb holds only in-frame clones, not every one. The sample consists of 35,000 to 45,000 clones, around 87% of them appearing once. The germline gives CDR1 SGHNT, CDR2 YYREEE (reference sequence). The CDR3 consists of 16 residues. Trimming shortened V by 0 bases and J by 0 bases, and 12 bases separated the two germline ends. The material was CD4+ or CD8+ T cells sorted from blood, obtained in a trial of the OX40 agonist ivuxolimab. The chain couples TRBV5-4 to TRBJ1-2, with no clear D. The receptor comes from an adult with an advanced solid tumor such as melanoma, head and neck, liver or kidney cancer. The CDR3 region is CASSLALTGANYGYTF. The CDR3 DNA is TGTGCCAGCAGCTTGGCCCTTACGGGAGCTAACTATGGCTACACCTTC.